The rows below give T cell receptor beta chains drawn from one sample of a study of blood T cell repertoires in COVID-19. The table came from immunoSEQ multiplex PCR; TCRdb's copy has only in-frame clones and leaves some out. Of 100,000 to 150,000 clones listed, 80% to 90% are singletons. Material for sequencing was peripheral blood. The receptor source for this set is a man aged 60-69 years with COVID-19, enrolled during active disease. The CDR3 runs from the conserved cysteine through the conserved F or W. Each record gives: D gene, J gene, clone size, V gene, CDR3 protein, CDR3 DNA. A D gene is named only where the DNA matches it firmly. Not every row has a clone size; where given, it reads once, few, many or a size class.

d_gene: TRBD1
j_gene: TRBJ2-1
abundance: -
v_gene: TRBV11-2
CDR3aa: CASSSLRGFEQFF
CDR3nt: TGTGCCAGCAGCTCTCTCAGGGGGTTTGAGCAGTTCTTC

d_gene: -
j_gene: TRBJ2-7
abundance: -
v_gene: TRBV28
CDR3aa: CASSPPKEGVSRYEQYF
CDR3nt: TGTGCCAGCAGTCCCCCGAAGGAGGGAGTCTCTCGCTACGAGCAGTACTTC

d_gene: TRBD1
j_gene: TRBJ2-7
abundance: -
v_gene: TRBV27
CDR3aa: CASSLYMGQGASYEQYF
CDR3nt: TGTGCCAGCAGTTTATATATGGGACAGGGGGCTTCCTACGAGCAGTACTTC

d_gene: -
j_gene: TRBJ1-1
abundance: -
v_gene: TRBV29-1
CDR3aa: CSVSGRGMDTEAFF
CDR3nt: TGCAGCGTAAGTGGGCGGGGAATGGACACTGAAGCTTTCTTT

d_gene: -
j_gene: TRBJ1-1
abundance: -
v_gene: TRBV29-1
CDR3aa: CSVIYRARMNTEAFF
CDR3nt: TGCAGCGTAATCTACAGGGCCCGAATGAACACTGAAGCTTTCTTT

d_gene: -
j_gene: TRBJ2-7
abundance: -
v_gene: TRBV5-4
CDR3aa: CASSSQQGFYEQYF
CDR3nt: TGTGCCAGCAGCTCGCAACAGGGATTCTACGAGCAGTACTTC

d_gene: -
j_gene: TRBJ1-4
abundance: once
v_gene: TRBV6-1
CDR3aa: CASSDQGRPNEKLFF
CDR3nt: TGTGCCAGCAGTGACCAGGGGAGACCTAATGAAAAACTGTTTTTT

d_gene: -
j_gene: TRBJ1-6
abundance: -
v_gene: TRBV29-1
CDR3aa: CSVTTGSDRDSPLHF
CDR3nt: TGCAGCGTTACCACAGGGTCTGATCGGGATTCACCCCTCCACTTT

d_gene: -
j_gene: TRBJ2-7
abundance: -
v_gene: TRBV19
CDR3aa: CASSLQGELGEQYF
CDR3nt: TGTGCCAGTAGTCTACAGGGCGAACTGGGGGAGCAGTACTTC

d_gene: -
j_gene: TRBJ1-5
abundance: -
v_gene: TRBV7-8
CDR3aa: CASSLLAVGVSNQPQHF
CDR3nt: TGTGCCAGCAGCTTATTAGCGGTGGGGGTTAGCAATCAGCCCCAGCATTTT

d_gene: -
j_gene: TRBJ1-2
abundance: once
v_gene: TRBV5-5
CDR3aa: CASSTGRGAYGYTF
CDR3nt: TGTGCCAGCAGCACGGGGCGGGGGGCCTATGGCTACACCTTC

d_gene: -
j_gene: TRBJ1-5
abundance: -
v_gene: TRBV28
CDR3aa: CASSLWEVSNQPQHF
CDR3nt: TGTGCCAGCAGTTTATGGGAGGTTAGCAATCAGCCCCAGCATTTT

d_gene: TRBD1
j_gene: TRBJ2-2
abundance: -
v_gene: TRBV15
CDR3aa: CATSRGQGIGELFF
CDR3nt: TGTGCCACCAGCAGAGGACAGGGGATCGGGGAGCTGTTTTTT

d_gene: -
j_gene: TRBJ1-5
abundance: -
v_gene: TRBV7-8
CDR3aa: CASSRTASNQPQHF
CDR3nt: TGTGCCAGCAGCCGGACAGCAAGCAATCAGCCCCAGCATTTT

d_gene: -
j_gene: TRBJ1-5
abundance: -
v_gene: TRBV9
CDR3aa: CASSVGRDDNQPQHF
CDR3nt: TGTGCCAGCAGCGTAGGGAGGGATGACAATCAGCCCCAGCATTTT

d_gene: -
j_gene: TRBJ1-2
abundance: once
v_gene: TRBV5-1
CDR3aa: CASRASDSIVGYGYTF
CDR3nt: TGCGCCAGCAGGGCTTCAGACAGTATCGTGGGCTATGGCTACACCTTC

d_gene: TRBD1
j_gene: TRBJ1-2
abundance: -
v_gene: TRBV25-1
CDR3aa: CASSGDRGGYTF
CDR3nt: TGTGCCAGCAGTGGGGACAGGGGCGGCTACACCTTC

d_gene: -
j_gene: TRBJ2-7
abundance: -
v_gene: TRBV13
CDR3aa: CASSLLAASPYEQYF
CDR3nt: TGTGCCAGCAGCTTACTTGCAGCTAGCCCCTACGAGCAGTACTTC

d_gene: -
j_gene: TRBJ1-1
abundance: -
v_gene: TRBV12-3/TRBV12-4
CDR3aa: CASSSTGLVEAFF
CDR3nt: TGTGCCAGCAGTTCTACAGGGTTAGTTGAAGCTTTCTTT

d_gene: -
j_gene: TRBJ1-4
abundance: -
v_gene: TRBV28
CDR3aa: CASSMGPLRKNEKLFF
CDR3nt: TGTGCCAGCAGTATGGGGCCTTTGAGAAAGAATGAAAAACTGTTTTTT

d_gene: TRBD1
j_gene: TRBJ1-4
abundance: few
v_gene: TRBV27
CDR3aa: CASSLGTVNEKLFF
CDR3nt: TGTGCCAGCAGTTTGGGGACAGTAAATGAAAAACTGTTTTTT

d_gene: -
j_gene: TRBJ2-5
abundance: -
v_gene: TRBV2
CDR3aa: CASRQRAQETQYF
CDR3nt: TGTGCCAGCAGACAGAGGGCCCAAGAGACCCAGTACTTC

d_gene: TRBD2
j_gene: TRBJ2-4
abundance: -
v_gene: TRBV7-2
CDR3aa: CASSPPPSGGLQYF
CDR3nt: TGTGCCAGCAGCCCCCCGCCTAGCGGGGGGTTACAGTACTTC

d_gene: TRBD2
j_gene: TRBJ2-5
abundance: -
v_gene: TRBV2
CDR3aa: CASSEGALAGGLQETQYF
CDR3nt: TGTGCCAGCAGTGAGGGGGCCTTAGCGGGGGGCCTCCAAGAGACCCAGTACTTC

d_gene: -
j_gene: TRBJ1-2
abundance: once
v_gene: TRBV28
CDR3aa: CASSVGLNYGYTF
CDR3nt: TGTGCCAGCAGCGTGGGCTTGAACTATGGCTACACCTTC

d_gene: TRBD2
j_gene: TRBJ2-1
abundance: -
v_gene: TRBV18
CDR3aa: CASSIQDSGVGNEQFF
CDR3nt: TGTGCCAGCTCCATACAAGACAGCGGGGTTGGAAATGAGCAGTTCTTC

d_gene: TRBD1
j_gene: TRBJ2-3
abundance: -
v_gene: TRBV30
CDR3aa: CAFRDRLTTDTQYF
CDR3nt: TGTGCCTTCCGGGACAGGCTAACCACAGATACGCAGTATTTT

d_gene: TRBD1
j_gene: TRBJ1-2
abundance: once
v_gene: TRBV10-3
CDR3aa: CAINRGEIGYGYTF
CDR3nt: TGTGCCATTAACAGGGGGGAAATCGGCTATGGCTACACCTTC

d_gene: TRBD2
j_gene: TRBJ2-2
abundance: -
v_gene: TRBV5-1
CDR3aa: CARSRPGGRSGELFF
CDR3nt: TGCGCCCGCAGCCGGCCGGGGGGGCGTAGCGGGGAGCTGTTTTTT

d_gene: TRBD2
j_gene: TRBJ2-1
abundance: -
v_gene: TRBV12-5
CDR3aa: CASGLGLAGAVGEQFF
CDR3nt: TGTGCTAGTGGTTTAGGGCTAGCGGGGGCTGTAGGTGAGCAGTTCTTC

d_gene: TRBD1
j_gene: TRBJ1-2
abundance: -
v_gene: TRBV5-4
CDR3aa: CASSSTGTGSYGYTF
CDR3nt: TGTGCCAGCAGCTCTACCGGGACAGGGTCCTATGGCTACACCTTC

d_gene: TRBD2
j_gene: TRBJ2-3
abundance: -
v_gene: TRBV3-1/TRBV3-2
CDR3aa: CASSQGSASGGPPDTDTQYF
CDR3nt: TGTGCCAGCAGCCAAGGATCGGCTAGCGGGGGGCCCCCCGACACAGATACGCAGTATTTT

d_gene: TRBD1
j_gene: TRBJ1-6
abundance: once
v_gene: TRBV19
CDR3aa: CASKEGTGTYNSPLHF
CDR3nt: TGTGCCAGTAAGGAGGGGACAGGGACTTATAATTCACCCCTCCACTTT

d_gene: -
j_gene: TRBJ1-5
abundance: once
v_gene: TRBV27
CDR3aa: CASSQRRNQPQHF
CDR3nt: TGTGCCAGCAGTCAGCGTAGGAATCAGCCCCAGCATTTT

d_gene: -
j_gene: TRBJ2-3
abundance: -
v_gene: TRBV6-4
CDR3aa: CASSAQSSSTDTQYF
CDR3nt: TGTGCCAGCAGTGCACAGTCATCTAGCACAGATACGCAGTATTTT

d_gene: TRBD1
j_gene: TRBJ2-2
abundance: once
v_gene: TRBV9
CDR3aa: CASGQGAFGELFF
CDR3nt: TGTGCCAGCGGACAGGGGGCTTTCGGGGAGCTGTTTTTT

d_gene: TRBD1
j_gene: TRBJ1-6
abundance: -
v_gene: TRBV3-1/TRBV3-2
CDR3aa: CASSQTMTGGNSPLHF
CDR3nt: TGTGCCAGCAGCCAAACTATGACAGGGGGCAATTCACCCCTCCACTTT

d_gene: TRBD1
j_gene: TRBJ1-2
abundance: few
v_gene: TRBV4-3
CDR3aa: CASSQDFGTGYGYTF
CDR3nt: TGCGCCAGCAGCCAAGATTTCGGGACAGGGTATGGCTACACCTTC

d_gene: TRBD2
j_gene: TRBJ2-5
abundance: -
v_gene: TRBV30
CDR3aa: CAWASGNQETQYF
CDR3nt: TGTGCCTGGGCCAGCGGGAATCAAGAGACCCAGTACTTC

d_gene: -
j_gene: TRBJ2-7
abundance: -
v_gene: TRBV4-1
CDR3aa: CASSQDLRGGLTYEQYF
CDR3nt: TGCGCCAGCAGCCAAGATCTACGAGGGGGTTTAACCTACGAGCAGTACTTC

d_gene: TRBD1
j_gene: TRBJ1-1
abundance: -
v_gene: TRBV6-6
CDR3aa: CASTLQGAVGEAFF
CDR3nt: TGTGCCAGCACTTTACAGGGGGCTGTTGGCGAAGCTTTCTTT

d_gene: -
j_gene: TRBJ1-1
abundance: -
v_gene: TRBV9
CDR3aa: CASSVGDIVNTEAFF
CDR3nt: TGTGCCAGCAGCGTAGGGGACATTGTGAACACTGAAGCTTTCTTT

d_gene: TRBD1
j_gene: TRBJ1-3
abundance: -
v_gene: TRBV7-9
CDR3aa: CASSRTGAGNTIYF
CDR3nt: TGTGCCAGCAGCCGCACAGGGGCTGGAAACACCATATATTTT

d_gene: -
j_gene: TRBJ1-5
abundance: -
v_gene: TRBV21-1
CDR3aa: CASSKGRGQDHQPQHF
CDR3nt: TGTGCCAGCAGCAAGGGCAGGGGCCAGGACCATCAGCCCCAGCATTTT

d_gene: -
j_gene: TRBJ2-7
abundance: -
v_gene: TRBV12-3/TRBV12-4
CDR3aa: CASRTGGVYEQYF
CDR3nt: TGTGCCAGCAGAACAGGGGGGGTTTACGAGCAGTACTTC

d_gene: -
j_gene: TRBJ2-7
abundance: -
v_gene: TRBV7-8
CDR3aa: CASYSWGDEQYF
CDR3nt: TGTGCCAGCTACTCTTGGGGGGACGAGCAGTACTTC

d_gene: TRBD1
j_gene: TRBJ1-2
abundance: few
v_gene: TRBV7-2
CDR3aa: CASSQPGQGAYGYTF
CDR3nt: TGTGCCAGCAGCCAACCCGGACAGGGGGCTTATGGCTACACCTTC

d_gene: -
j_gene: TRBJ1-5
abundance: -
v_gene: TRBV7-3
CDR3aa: CASSLWGDQPQHF
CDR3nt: TGTGCCAGCAGCTTATGGGGAGATCAGCCCCAGCATTTT

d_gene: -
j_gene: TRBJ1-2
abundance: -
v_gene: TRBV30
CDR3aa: CAWSVSGAYGYTF
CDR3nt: TGTGCCTGGAGTGTATCAGGGGCTTATGGCTACACCTTC

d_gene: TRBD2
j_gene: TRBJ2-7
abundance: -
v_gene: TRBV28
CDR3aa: CASSSMVVAGETYEQYF
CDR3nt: TGTGCCAGCAGTTCCATGGTCGTAGCGGGGGAGACCTACGAGCAGTACTTC

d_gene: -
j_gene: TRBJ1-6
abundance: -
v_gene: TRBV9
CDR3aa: CASSVEGQGNSPLHF
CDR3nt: TGTGCCAGCAGCGTAGAGGGCCAGGGAAATTCACCCCTCCACTTT

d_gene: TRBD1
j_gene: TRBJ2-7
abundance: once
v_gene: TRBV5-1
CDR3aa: CASSLALLQGDEQYF
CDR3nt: TGCGCCAGCAGCTTGGCCTTACTTCAGGGGGACGAGCAGTACTTC

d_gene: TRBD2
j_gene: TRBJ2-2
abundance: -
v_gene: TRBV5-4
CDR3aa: CASSRGRASGRGGELFF
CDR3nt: TGTGCCAGCAGCCGGGGGAGGGCTAGCGGGCGCGGCGGGGAGCTGTTTTTT

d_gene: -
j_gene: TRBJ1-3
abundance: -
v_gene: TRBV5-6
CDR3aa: CASSHTSRDSGNTIYF
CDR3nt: TGTGCCAGCAGCCACACGAGCAGGGACTCTGGAAACACCATATATTTT

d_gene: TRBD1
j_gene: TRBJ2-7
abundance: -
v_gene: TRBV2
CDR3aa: CASRGTGASYEQYF
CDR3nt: TGTGCCAGCAGAGGGACAGGCGCCTCCTACGAGCAGTACTTC

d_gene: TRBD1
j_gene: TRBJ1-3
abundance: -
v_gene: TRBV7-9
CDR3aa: CASSPRQGGNTIYF
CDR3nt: TGTGCCAGCAGCCCGAGACAGGGCGGAAACACCATATATTTT

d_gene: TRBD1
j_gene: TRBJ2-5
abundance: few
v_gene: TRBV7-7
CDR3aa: CASSLTGEQTQYF
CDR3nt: TGTGCCAGCAGCTTAACAGGGGAACAGACCCAGTACTTC

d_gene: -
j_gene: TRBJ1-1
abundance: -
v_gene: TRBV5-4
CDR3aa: CASTTKRDTEAFF
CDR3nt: TGTGCCAGCACCACAAAGAGGGACACTGAAGCTTTCTTT

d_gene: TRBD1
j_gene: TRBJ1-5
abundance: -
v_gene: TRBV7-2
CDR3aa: CASSLVPGTDHQPQHF
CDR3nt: TGTGCCAGCAGCTTAGTTCCGGGGACAGATCATCAGCCCCAGCATTTT

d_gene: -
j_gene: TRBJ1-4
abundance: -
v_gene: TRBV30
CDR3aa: CAWKRGGASEKLFF
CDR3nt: TGTGCCTGGAAAAGGGGGGGGGCCAGTGAAAAACTGTTTTTT